This TCR beta chain was profiled in a study of blood T cell repertoires in COVID-19. Overall study context: PBMCs, B-cell-depleted T cells, or T cells provided the cDNA or gDNA that made up the material.

The V end lost 6 bases, the J end lost 4 bases, and 16 bases lay between the germline ends. The CDR3 has 16 residues. The germline V gene encodes CDR1 ENHRY and CDR2 SYGVKD. Per the original methods: Cell counts per sample came from amplifying reference gene primers. Generated by immunoSEQ multiplex PCR, the TCRdb table keeps only in-frame clones and is missing some. The V and J calls and clone size were taken over from that table, and D and trimming were inferred from the DNA. This table holds around 42,000 clones, around 89% found once. The chain employs TRBV10-3 and TRBJ2-6; a weak D match, TRBD2 (5 bases). The sequenced sample was peripheral blood. This clonotype was obtained from a human donor in a cohort sampled during active COVID-19. CDR3 sequence: CAISGIAGAGANVLTF. The CDR3 DNA sequence: TGTGCCATCAGCGGAATCGCGGGCGCCGGGGCCAACGTCCTGACTTTC.